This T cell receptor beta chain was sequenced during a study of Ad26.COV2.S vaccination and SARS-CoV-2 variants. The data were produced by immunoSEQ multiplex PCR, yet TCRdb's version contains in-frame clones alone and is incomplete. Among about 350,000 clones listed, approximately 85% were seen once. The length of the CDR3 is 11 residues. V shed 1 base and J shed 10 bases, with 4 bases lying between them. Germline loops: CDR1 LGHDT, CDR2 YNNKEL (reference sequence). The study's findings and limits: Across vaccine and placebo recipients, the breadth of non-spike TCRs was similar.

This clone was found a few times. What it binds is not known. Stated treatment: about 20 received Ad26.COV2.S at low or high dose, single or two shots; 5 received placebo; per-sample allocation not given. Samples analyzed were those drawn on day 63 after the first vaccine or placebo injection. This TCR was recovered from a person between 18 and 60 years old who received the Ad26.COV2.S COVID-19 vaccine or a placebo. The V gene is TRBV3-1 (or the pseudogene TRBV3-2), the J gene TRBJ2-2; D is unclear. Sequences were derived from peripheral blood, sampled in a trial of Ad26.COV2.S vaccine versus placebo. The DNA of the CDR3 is TGTGCCAGCAGCCAAGCCAAGGAGCTGTTTTTT. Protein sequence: CASSQAKELFF.